These 17 T cell receptor beta chains were all obtained from the same sample, sequenced in a study of regulatory T cells in long-lasting Graves disease (dated by TCRdb to about 2021). The label giving this sample's time point can be read as: persistent/refractory GD, antithyroid drugs over 5 years with positive TRAb. For both TCR sequencing and RNA sequencing, RNA was extracted from PBMCs using TRIzol. Libraries came from multiplex PCR. The sequencer was an Illumina HiSeq 4000. iRepertoire HTBI primers and Arm-PCR amplification of CDR3 regions were used to construct TCR beta libraries. Using fastp at Q25 and MiXCR, TCRdb reprocessed the public reads and kept productive beta chains. Entries are consolidated by CDR3 protein sequence, retaining the most common genes and DNA. The sample includes fewer than 600,000 distinct CDR3 sequences, with 20% to 25% observed a single time. In total, the top ten clones hold 10% to 15% of the sample.

Sequenced material: peripheral blood mononuclear cells (PBMCs), taken when the disease was refractory, from a patient treated with antithyroid drugs. The receptors shown here come from a female donor with Graves disease.

This clonotype showed up many times. The V and J genes are TRBV20-1 and TRBJ2-5; perhaps TRBD1 as D (6 bases). V lost 4 bases, J lost 4 bases, and 10 bases lay in between. CDR1 is DFQATT and CDR2 is SNEGSKA in the germline V gene (reference sequence). CDR3 length: 12 amino acids. For the CDR3, the DNA is TGCAGTGCTACCCCAGGGGCAGAGACCCAGTACTTC. Its protein is CSATPGAETQYF.

This clonotype was seen ten or more times. The chain is built from TRBV7-9 and TRBJ2-5; D perhaps matches TRBD2 (6 bases). Germline V gene sequence: CDR1 SEHNR, CDR2 FQNEAQ (reference sequence). The V end was cut by 5 bases, the J end by 3 bases, with 13 bases between. CDR3 length: 14 residues. DNA of the CDR3: TGTGCCAGCAGCCCAGCGGGCAGGGAAGAGACCCAGTACTTC. It specifies CASSPAGREETQYF.

CDR3 bases: TGTGCCTGCAACCGAATTCAGGCGGGGCGCGAGCAGTACTTC. Translation gives CACNRIQAGREQYF. This chain joins TRBV7-2 and TRBJ2-7; possibly TRBD2 for D (6 bases). The V end was cut by 11 bases, the J end by 6 bases, with 23 bases between. This CDR3 is built from 14 residues. In germline, CDR1 is SGHTA, CDR2 FQGNSA.

The chain joins TRBV5-1 to TRBJ2-7; 8 nucleotides line up with TRBD1. Looked up from germline, CDR1 is SGHRS and CDR2 is YFSETQ. The CDR3 contains 14 residues. J gave up 5 bases and V 4 bases, and 8 bases lay outside the gene matches. CDR3 nucleotides: TGCGCCAGCAGCGAGGATCAGGGGGCCGACGAGCAGTACTTC. It codes for CASSEDQGADEQYF.

This clonotype has more than one count but fewer than ten. V and J are TRBV5-1 and TRBJ1-2, with TRBD1 identical over 10 bases. The V gene end was trimmed by 0 bases and the J gene end by 7 bases; junction bases not matched to a gene: 6. Germline CDR1 is SGHRS and CDR2 is YFSETQ. This CDR3 has 15 residues. The CDR3 reads CASSLDGTGETGYTF. CDR3 nucleotides: TGCGCCAGCAGCTTGGACGGGACAGGGGAAACTGGCTACACCTTC.

This clonotype was seen at least ten times. The CDR3 reads CASSPPGSRPYEQYF. In nucleotides, the CDR3 is TGTGCCAGCAGTCCCCCAGGCAGCAGACCTTACGAGCAGTACTTC. The V and J genes are TRBV28 and TRBJ2-7; no clear D. V lost 5 bases and J lost 4, with 18 bases in between. Per the germline V gene, CDR1 is MDHEN and CDR2 is SYDVKM. The CDR3 consists of 15 residues.

The chain employs TRBV20-1 and TRBJ2-1, with a possible D match to TRBD2 (6 bases). The V end was cut by 3 bases, the J end by 7 bases, with 16 bases between. This CDR3 contains 14 residues. Germline V gives CDR1 DFQATT, CDR2 SNEGSKA (reference sequence). The CDR3 nucleotides are TGCAGTGCTAGGTCTAGCGCTCCAACTAATGAGCAGTTCTTC. Protein product: CSARSSAPTNEQFF.

This clonotype came up a few times. The chain has TRBV7-6 and TRBJ2-3; the match to TRBD2 covers 8 bases. Germline-derived CDR1 and CDR2 are SGHVS and FNYEAQ. Losses at the gene ends were 2 bases for V and 1 base for J; bases not matched to a gene: 2. The CDR3 consists of 15 residues. The CDR3 here is CASSLSGRGTDTQYF. CDR3 DNA: TGTGCCAGCAGCTTAAGCGGGAGAGGCACAGATACGCAGTATTTT.

This clonotype was detected ten times or more. The chain recombines TRBV28 with TRBJ1-1, with 7 nucleotides matching TRBD1. V shed 8 bases and J 5 bases; nucleotides not matched to a gene: 8. The germline CDR1 and CDR2 sequences are MDHEN and SYDVKM. CDR3 length: 13 amino acids. The DNA for the CDR3 is TGTGCCAGCGCCGACAGGGTGTCGACTGAAGCTTTCTTT. It codes for CASADRVSTEAFF.

A few counts support this clonotype. The V call is TRBV27, the J call TRBJ2-7; weak D call: TRBD2 (5 bases). The CDR3 totals 11 residues. V dropped 7 bases and J dropped 3 bases, with 7 bases sitting between them. CDR1 is MNHEY, CDR2 SMNVEV, per germline (reference sequence). The CDR3 DNA is TGTGCCAGCACTGAGGGCTACGAGCAGTACTTC. Its protein product is CASTEGYEQYF.

This chain joins TRBV6-1 and TRBJ2-1; a weak D match, TRBD2 (6 bases). CDR3 size: 15 residues. CDR1 and CDR2 (germline): MNHNS, SASEGT. V lost 7 bases, J lost 8 bases, and 21 bases lay in between. The CDR3 is CASTGGWGVPDEQFF. Here the CDR3 DNA reads TGTGCCAGCACCGGGGGTTGGGGGGTCCCGGATGAGCAGTTCTTC.

In its sample, this clonotype was seen many times. The chain combines TRBV2 with TRBJ2-6; D unclear. Trimming took 1 base from V and 0 from J, leaving 7 bases between them. The germline V gene has CDR1 SNHLY and CDR2 FYNNEI. This CDR3 has 16 residues. In DNA, the CDR3 is TGTGCCAGCAGTGAAGTCATTCTCTCTGGGGCCAACGTCCTGACTTTC. Translated, it gives CASSEVILSGANVLTF.

In its sample, this clonotype was seen many times. The chain couples TRBV29-1 to TRBJ1-1, with 7 bases lining up with TRBD1. V trimming: 6 bases; J trimming: 4 bases; junction bases outside the gene matches: 5. The CDR3 extends over 12 amino acids. Germline V gives CDR1 SQVTM, CDR2 ANQGSEA. The CDR3 DNA sequence: TGCAGCGTAGGGGGCGCGGGCACTGAAGCTTTCTTT. Translating it yields CSVGGAGTEAFF.

At least ten counts were recorded for this clonotype. The CDR3 sequence is CASSSRALNQPQHF. The CDR3 DNA sequence: TGTGCCAGCAGCTCCCGGGCCCTAAATCAGCCCCAGCATTTT. The rearrangement links TRBV7-8 to TRBJ1-5; D remains unclear. CDR3 length: 14 amino acids. Germline CDR1 SGHVS, CDR2 FQNEAQ. V lost 4 bases, J lost 4 bases, and 11 bases lay in between.

The V and J genes are TRBV7-9 and TRBJ1-1; D might be TRBD1 (5 bases). Trimming shortened V by 4 bases and J by 4 bases, and 16 bases separated the two germline ends. Germline CDR1 is SEHNR and CDR2 is FQNEAQ (reference sequence). This CDR3 contains 15 residues. CDR3 sequence reads: CASSSPLTGPTEAFF. In nucleotides, the CDR3 is TGTGCCAGCAGCTCCCCCCTCACAGGACCCACTGAAGCTTTCTTT.

This clonotype has ten or more counts. This rearrangement joins TRBV24-1 to TRBJ1-5; D gene ambiguous. V was pared by 9 bases and J by 0 bases, with 8 bases between. Germline CDR1 KGHDR, CDR2 SFDVKD. CDR3 size: 13 residues. The CDR3 loop reads CATSGRSNQPQHF. CDR3 nucleotides: TGTGCCACCTCGGGCCGTAGCAATCAGCCCCAGCATTTT.

This clonotype showed up many times. The rearrangement joins TRBV28 to TRBJ1-5; no definite D call. The CDR3 sequence is 13 residues long. V lost 8 bases, J lost 2 bases, and 10 bases lay in between. Looked up from germline, CDR1 is MDHEN and CDR2 is SYDVKM. CDR3 protein: CASGSPGNQPQHF. CDR3 DNA: TGTGCCAGCGGATCCCCAGGCAATCAGCCCCAGCATTTT.